These T cell receptor beta chains were read from a single sample in a study of control samples from healthy donors and cancer patients. Profiling relied on immunoSEQ multiplex PCR, and the TCRdb table lists in-frame clones only, not all of them. Here the sample spans some 87,000 clones, more than 65% being singletons. Sequenced sample: PBMCs. These receptors were collected from a man in his sixties with head and neck cancer. The CDR3 runs from the conserved cysteine through the conserved F or W. The D gene is left open where the match is weak. Only part of the rows carry a size: once, few, many, or a class if the clone is expanded.

j_call d_call clone_size v_call cdr3_nt cdr3_aa
TRBJ1-2 . medium-sized TRBV12-3/TRBV12-4 TGTGCCAGCAGTACAGGGATCCACTATGGCTACACCTTC CASSTGIHYGYTF
TRBJ2-2 . . TRBV19 TGTGCCAGTAGATGGCAGTCGAACACCGGGGAGCTGTTTTTT CASRWQSNTGELFF
TRBJ2-1 . . TRBV9 TGTGCCAGCAGCGTGGGCGGTTACTACAATGAGCAGTTCTTC CASSVGGYYNEQFF
TRBJ2-3 . . TRBV10-3 TGTGCCATCACCCAGCGGAACGAGGGGGATACGCAGTATTTT CAITQRNEGDTQYF
TRBJ1-4 TRBD1 few TRBV6-5 TGTGCCAGCAGGACAGGGCCCGGAAATGAAAAACTGTTTTTT CASRTGPGNEKLFF
TRBJ2-7 TRBD1 . TRBV2 TGTGCCAGCAACCGACAGGGGGCCTACGAGCAGTACTTC CASNRQGAYEQYF
TRBJ2-3 . once TRBV3-1/TRBV3-2 TGTGCCAGCAGCCAAAGAATAGTGCTCGGTAGCACAGATACGCAGTATTTT CASSQRIVLGSTDTQYF
TRBJ2-7 . . TRBV2 TGTGCCAGCAGTGAGAGGCTCTACGAGCAGTACTTC CASSERLYEQYF
TRBJ2-4 TRBD1 . TRBV2 TGTGCCAGCAGGCCCCGGGACAGGAATGAAAACATTCAGTACTTC CASRPRDRNENIQYF
TRBJ1-1 . . TRBV28 TGTGCCAGCAGGTCGACTGGCCCCATTGAAGCTTTCTTT CASRSTGPIEAFF
TRBJ2-3 TRBD1 . TRBV19 TGTGCCAGCCAGGACAGGCAGAGGGCAGATACGCAGTATTTT CASQDRQRADTQYF
TRBJ1-4 TRBD1 . TRBV30 TGTGCCTGGAGTGTAAAGGGGACAGGGGTTCGTGAAAAACTGTTTTTT CAWSVKGTGVREKLFF
TRBJ1-1 . . TRBV6-5 TGTGCCAGCAGTTACGATTGGGACAACCGAGGGACTGAAGCTTTCTTT CASSYDWDNRGTEAFF
TRBJ1-5 . . TRBV28 TGTGCCAGCACCGTAGGGCAGATTAATCAGCCCCAGCATTTT CASTVGQINQPQHF
TRBJ1-6 TRBD1 few TRBV7-6 TGTGCCAGCAGCTTAGAGGCAGGGGGATCCCTCCACTTT CASSLEAGGSLHF
TRBJ1-4 . . TRBV12-3/TRBV12-4 TGTGCCAGCAACGCGGACCGGGGCACCACGTTTTTT CASNADRGTTFF
TRBJ1-1 . . TRBV7-2 TGTGCCAGCAGCTTAAGGGACACGCCTGAAGCTTTCTTT CASSLRDTPEAFF
TRBJ2-5 TRBD2 once TRBV7-8 TGTGCCAGCAGCTTACGAGCGGGAGGTGGAGAGACCCAGTACTTC CASSLRAGGGETQYF
TRBJ2-1 . . TRBV7-2 TGTGCCAGCCAGGGCTCATGGAATGAGCAGTTCTTC CASQGSWNEQFF
TRBJ1-1 . . TRBV10-3 TGTGCCATCAGGGCCCAGGGGATGAACACTGAAGCTTTCTTT CAIRAQGMNTEAFF
TRBJ1-6 . . TRBV28 TGTGCCAGCGGTTCTTTAGCAACAAATAATTCACCCCTCCACTTT CASGSLATNNSPLHF
TRBJ1-5 . . TRBV6-4 TGTGCCAGCAGTGAACAGGGTGGGAATCAGCCCCAGCATTTT CASSEQGGNQPQHF
TRBJ2-1 TRBD2 . TRBV19 TGTGCCAGTAGACTAGCGGGAGCAGGCGGGCAGTTCTTC CASRLAGAGGQFF
TRBJ1-2 . . TRBV25-1 TGTGCCAGCAGTGTTACAGGGCAAGGCTACACCTTC CASSVTGQGYTF
TRBJ2-1 TRBD2 . TRBV5-1 TGCGCCAGCAGCTTGGGGTCTCTAGCGGGAGGGGCGAATGAGCAGTTCTTC CASSLGSLAGGANEQFF
TRBJ2-1 . . TRBV30 TGTGCCTGGAGTGTGAGGGGTTCGACTATCAATGAGCAGTTCTTC CAWSVRGSTINEQFF
TRBJ2-1 TRBD2 . TRBV7-2 TGTGCCAGCAGCTTAAGCGGGAGCTCCTACAATGAGCAGTTCTTC CASSLSGSSYNEQFF
TRBJ2-1 TRBD2 . TRBV19 TGTGCCAGTGTTGGGGGGAGGGGAGGCACGGATGAGCAGTTCTTC CASVGGRGGTDEQFF
TRBJ2-7 TRBD1 . TRBV4-2 TGTGCCAGCAGCCAAGCTCCCCGGGACAGGGACCACGAGCAGTACTTC CASSQAPRDRDHEQYF
TRBJ1-1 TRBD1 . TRBV18 TGTGCCAGCTCACGAGGGACAGGGAACACTGAAGCTTTCTTT CASSRGTGNTEAFF
TRBJ2-7 . . TRBV28 TGTGCCAGCAGTTTGGGTTACGAGCAGTACTTC CASSLGYEQYF
TRBJ1-6 . . TRBV5-6 TGTGCCAGCAGCTTGGAATACGGGGGGTATAATTCACCCCTCCACTTT CASSLEYGGYNSPLHF
TRBJ1-1 . once TRBV6-1 TGTGCCAGCAGTGAAGGGTATCTGGGGGGCCCCCAAACCACTGAAGCTTTCTTT CASSEGYLGGPQTTEAFF
TRBJ2-1 TRBD2 . TRBV6-4 TGTGCCAGCAGCGTCGCCATAGCGGGAGAAGGTGAGCAGTTCTTC CASSVAIAGEGEQFF
TRBJ2-5 . . TRBV11-2 TGTGCCAGCAGCTTAGGTTGGGAGGAGACCCAGTACTTC CASSLGWEETQYF
TRBJ1-5 . . TRBV11-2 TGTGCCAGCAGCTTAAGGGGACAGCCCCAGCATTTT CASSLRGQPQHF
TRBJ1-1 . . TRBV18 TGTGCCAGCTCACCGCAGGGGTTGAACACTGAAGCTTTCTTT CASSPQGLNTEAFF
TRBJ2-1 TRBD2 . TRBV6-5 TGTGCCAGCAGGCCGGGACTAGCGGGAGATGAGCAGTTCTTC CASRPGLAGDEQFF
TRBJ2-7 TRBD2 . TRBV28 TGTGCCAGCAGCCCCAGCGGGAGTGGGTACGAGCAGTACTTC CASSPSGSGYEQYF
TRBJ2-1 TRBD2 . TRBV29-1 TGCAGCGTTCCTTCCGAATGGACTAGCAATGAGCAGTTCTTC CSVPSEWTSNEQFF
TRBJ1-5 TRBD1 . TRBV2 TGTGCCAGCGTCGGACAGGGCAGTCAGCCCCAGCATTTT CASVGQGSQPQHF
TRBJ2-5 . . TRBV18 TGTGCCAGCTCACCACCGTCACAGCAAGAGACCCAGTACTTC CASSPPSQQETQYF
TRBJ2-1 TRBD2 . TRBV5-1 TGCGCCAGCAGCTTTGGGACTATCAGGGTCAATGAGCAGTTCTTC CASSFGTIRVNEQFF
TRBJ1-2 . . TRBV3-1/TRBV3-2 TGTGCCAGCAGTCAAGGTCTGTATCAGGGAGGCTATGGCTACACCTTC CASSQGLYQGGYGYTF
TRBJ2-5 TRBD1 . TRBV27 TGTGCCAGCAGTTCCCTACAGGGGGTAAGGCAAGAGACCCAGTACTTC CASSSLQGVRQETQYF